The 24 T cell receptor beta chains below all came from one sample that was sequenced in a study of blood T cell repertoires in COVID-19. Clones were sequenced by immunoSEQ multiplex PCR, and TCRdb holds only the in-frame ones, with some missing. Altogether under 350,000 clones are present, 85% being singletons, with the ten largest covering roughly 7.8%. Input material: peripheral blood. These receptors came from a human donor in a cohort sampled during active COVID-19.

The V gene is TRBV7-3, the J gene TRBJ2-2; D is ambiguous. Trimming left V 6 bases short and J 1 base short, with 9 bases between. This CDR3 contains 14 residues. Germline-derived CDR1 and CDR2 are SGHTA and FQGTGA. CDR3 protein: CASSQQRNTGELFF. CDR3 nucleotide sequence: TGTGCCAGCAGTCAACAAAGGAACACCGGGGAGCTGTTTTTT.

The rearrangement links TRBV18 to TRBJ2-7; 7 positions agree with TRBD1. Germline V gene lookup returns CDR1 KGHSH and CDR2 LQKENI. The CDR3 runs to 15 residues. The junction had 11 bases not matched to a gene; V was cut back by 6 bases and J by 3 bases. Here the CDR3 DNA reads TGTGCCAGCTCGCCCCCGGGACAGAATATCTACGAGCAGTACTTC. Translation: CASSPPGQNIYEQYF.

This chain links TRBV5-4 with TRBJ1-4, with D maybe TRBD1 (5 bases). Deletions cut 3 bases from V and 5 bases from J, with 14 bases between. The germline CDR1 and CDR2 sequences are SGHNT and YYREEE (reference sequence). The CDR3 totals 15 residues. The CDR3 region has the DNA TGTGCCAGCAGCTCCGGGGGAGGGTACAATGAAAAACTGTTTTTT. Translating gives CASSSGGGYNEKLFF.

This clone appeared a few times. This rearrangement joins TRBV19 to TRBJ1-1; 8 bases are a match to TRBD1. This CDR3 comprises 13 residues. The J segment lost 6 bases and the V segment lost 5 bases, leaving 5 bases of the junction unmatched. CDR1 and CDR2 from the germline V gene are LNHDA and SQIVND (reference sequence). The CDR3 region has the DNA TGTGCCAGTAGTCCTCAACAGGGGGCTGAAGCTTTCTTT. As protein: CASSPQQGAEAFF.

This clone was seen only once. This chain uses TRBV19 with TRBJ1-2, with 7 nucleotides matching TRBD1. Unmatched junction bases numbered 5, after V lost 7 bases and J lost 3 bases. The V gene's germline CDR1 is LNHDA and CDR2 SQIVND (reference sequence). CDR3 length: 13 amino acids. Here the CDR3 DNA reads TGTGCCAGTAATCAGGGGGGCGACTATGGCTACACCTTC. Its translation is CASNQGGDYGYTF.

The V gene is TRBV24-1, the J gene TRBJ2-3, with 10 bases matching TRBD2. The germline V gene encodes CDR1 KGHDR and CDR2 SFDVKD. V gave up 5 bases and J gave up 6 bases; unmatched junction bases: 10. The CDR3 is 16 amino acids. The DNA of the CDR3 is TGTGCCACCAGTGGTCTCAGCGGGGGGGCGTCGGATACGCAGTATTTT. This sequence encodes CATSGLSGGASDTQYF.

The chain couples TRBV5-5 to TRBJ2-7; TRBD2 matches at 8 bases. Germline trimming cut 1 base from V and 1 base from J; bases unmatched to any gene: 7. The CDR3 covers 16 residues. The germline V gene has CDR1 SGHKS and CDR2 YYEKEE (reference sequence). CDR3 region: CASSLWGLVVSYEQYF. The CDR3 DNA follows: TGTGCCAGCAGCTTGTGGGGACTAGTGGTATCCTACGAGCAGTACTTC.

This CDR3 reads CASSFNPGEGTEAFF. The CDR3 nucleotides are TGTGCCAGTAGTTTCAATCCAGGGGAGGGCACTGAAGCTTTCTTT. The chain carries TRBV19 and TRBJ1-1, with D maybe TRBD1 (6 bases). The germline V and J ends were trimmed by 5 bases and 4 bases, with 17 bases remaining between them. CDR3 length: 15 amino acids. CDR1 is LNHDA, CDR2 SQIVND, per germline (reference sequence).

This clone showed up just a few times. This chain connects TRBV19 to TRBJ1-1; 10 bases are shared with TRBD1. Germline V gives CDR1 LNHDA, CDR2 SQIVND (reference sequence). The CDR3 extends over 15 amino acids. V shed 6 bases, J shed 6 bases, and the junction held 10 bases outside the gene matches. For the CDR3, the DNA is TGTGCCAGTAGCCAGGGACAGGGGCTGGGGTCTGAAGCTTTCTTT. Residues: CASSQGQGLGSEAFF.

V gene TRBV20-1 combines with J gene TRBJ1-1; D uncertain. Trimming removed 7 bases at V and 3 bases at J, with 6 bases between. The CDR3 length is 10 residues. Germline loops: CDR1 DFQATT, CDR2 SNEGSKA (reference sequence). The CDR3 region has the DNA TGCAGTGTGGGCTACACTGAAGCTTTCTTT. This codes for CSVGYTEAFF.

The V gene is TRBV30, the J gene TRBJ1-2, with a tentative D call TRBD1 (5 bases). The CDR3 totals 12 residues. CDR1 and CDR2 (germline): GTSNPN, SVGIG (reference sequence). V was clipped by 4 bases and J by 7 bases, with 13 bases between them. CDR3 DNA: TGTGCCTGGACCATTGGAGGGGCTGGCTACACCTTC. Its translation: CAWTIGGAGYTF.

The gene calls are TRBV28 and TRBJ2-1; TRBD2 aligns across 8 bases. V gave up 6 bases and J gave up 0 bases; unmatched junction bases: 4. Germline lookup yields CDR1 MDHEN and CDR2 SYDVKM. This CDR3 has 15 residues. The CDR3 sequence is CASSRGGSSYNEQFF. The DNA of the CDR3 is TGTGCCAGCAGCCGCGGGGGGAGCTCCTACAATGAGCAGTTCTTC.

J is TRBJ1-6 and V is TRBV10-2; maybe TRBD1 (5 bases). Trimming shortened V by 9 bases and J by 8 bases, and 14 bases separated the two germline ends. The CDR3 runs 13 residues. The germline CDR1 and CDR2 sequences are WSHSY and SAAADI. This CDR3 reads CASCRGGDSPLHF. CDR3 sequence (DNA): TGCGCCAGTTGTCGGGGGGGGGATTCACCCCTCCACTTT.

The chain links TRBV20-1 to TRBJ2-1; 9 bases are a match to TRBD2. V dropped 3 bases and J dropped 5; count of bases not matched to a gene: 5. Germline values: CDR1 DFQATT, CDR2 SNEGSKA (reference sequence). CDR3 length: 14 residues. The chain's CDR3 is CSASASGANNEQFF. The DNA of the CDR3 is TGCAGTGCTAGTGCTAGCGGGGCTAACAATGAGCAGTTCTTC.

The V gene is TRBV11-3, the J gene TRBJ1-1; a possible D gene is TRBD1 (5 bases). Germline V gene data show CDR1 as SGHNT and CDR2 as YENEEA. CDR3 length equals 13 residues. Trimming removed 3 bases from V and 1 base from J, with 6 bases in between. The CDR3 bases are TGTGCCAGCAGCTTTCAGGGGAACACTGAAGCTTTCTTT. Translation: CASSFQGNTEAFF.

The genes are TRBV2 and TRBJ2-3; D is unclear. Trimming pared 8 bases from V and 0 bases from J, leaving 6 bases between. The length of the CDR3 is 12 residues. The germline gives CDR1 SNHLY, CDR2 FYNNEI. The CDR3 nucleotides are TGTGCCAGCCTAATGAGCACAGATACGCAGTATTTT. It yields the protein CASLMSTDTQYF.

The rearrangement joins TRBV10-3 to TRBJ2-1; 8 bases match TRBD2. Trimming removed 6 bases from V and 5 bases from J; junction bases left unmatched: 6. The CDR3 spans 14 residues. Germline V lookup: CDR1 ENHRY, CDR2 SYGVKD. CDR3 amino acids: CAISAGGGDNEQFF. The CDR3 DNA reads as TGTGCCATCAGCGCGGGGGGCGGGGACAATGAGCAGTTCTTC.

The genes are TRBV24-1 and TRBJ1-1, with D perhaps matching TRBD1 (6 bases). The CDR3 runs 16 residues. V dropped 4 bases and J dropped 2 bases, with 16 bases sitting between them. Germline CDR1 reads KGHDR; CDR2 reads SFDVKD. The CDR3 sequence is CATSEGDLGGNTEAFF. CDR3 nucleotides: TGTGCCACCAGTGAAGGGGACCTAGGGGGAAACACTGAAGCTTTCTTT.

This sequence joins TRBV19 and TRBJ1-3; 9 bases line up with TRBD1. V lost 7 bases to trimming and J lost 0 bases; unmatched junction nucleotides: 16. Germline-derived CDR1 and CDR2 are LNHDA and SQIVND (reference sequence). The CDR3 length is 19 residues. The CDR3 region has the DNA TGTGCCAGTACCCGTAAGGTGAACAGGGGGCCCATCTCTGGAAACACCATATATTTT. It encodes CASTRKVNRGPISGNTIYF.

CDR3 sequence reads: CASSSRIQRNTEAFF. The CDR3 nucleotides are TGTGCCAGTAGTAGCAGAATACAAAGGAACACTGAAGCTTTCTTT. The rearrangement joins TRBV19 to TRBJ1-1, with D unresolved. There are 15 residues in the CDR3. V was cut by 4 bases and J by 1 base, with 13 bases left in between. Germline lookup yields CDR1 LNHDA and CDR2 SQIVND (reference sequence).

V is TRBV5-1 and J is TRBJ2-7; 11 bases match TRBD2. After removal of 4 bases from V and 2 bases from J, the junction contained 5 bases not matched to a gene. This CDR3 region has 15 residues. Germline CDR1 reads SGHRS; CDR2 reads YFSETQ. As DNA, the CDR3 is TGCGCCAGCAGCCTAACTAGCGGGGGAACCTACGAGCAGTACTTC. It yields the protein CASSLTSGGTYEQYF.

The chain combines TRBV12-3 or TRBV12-4 with TRBJ2-2; D unclear. The CDR3 has 11 amino acids. With 7 bases removed from V and 7 bases from J, the gap between germline ends came to 7 bases. CDR3 region: CASTTVGELFF. The CDR3 nucleotides read TGTGCCAGCACCACGGTCGGGGAGCTGTTTTTT.

This clone has at least ten counts. V and J are TRBV19 and TRBJ1-2, with D uncertain. CDR3 size: 14 residues. V was pared by 7 bases and J by 0 bases, with 12 bases between. In germline, CDR1 is LNHDA, CDR2 SQIVND (reference sequence). This CDR3 is CASMDERSNYGYTF. The CDR3 nucleotides are TGTGCCAGTATGGATGAGCGTTCTAACTATGGCTACACCTTC.

This chain links TRBV5-1 with TRBJ2-1; 11 bases are shared with TRBD2. Germline CDR1 reads SGHRS; CDR2 reads YFSETQ. Germline trimming cut 5 bases from V and 3 bases from J; bases unmatched to any gene: 4. The CDR3 is 15 amino acids. The DNA for the CDR3 is TGCGCCAGCAGTTTAGCGGGGGGGCACTACAATGAGCAGTTCTTC. Protein product: CASSLAGGHYNEQFF.